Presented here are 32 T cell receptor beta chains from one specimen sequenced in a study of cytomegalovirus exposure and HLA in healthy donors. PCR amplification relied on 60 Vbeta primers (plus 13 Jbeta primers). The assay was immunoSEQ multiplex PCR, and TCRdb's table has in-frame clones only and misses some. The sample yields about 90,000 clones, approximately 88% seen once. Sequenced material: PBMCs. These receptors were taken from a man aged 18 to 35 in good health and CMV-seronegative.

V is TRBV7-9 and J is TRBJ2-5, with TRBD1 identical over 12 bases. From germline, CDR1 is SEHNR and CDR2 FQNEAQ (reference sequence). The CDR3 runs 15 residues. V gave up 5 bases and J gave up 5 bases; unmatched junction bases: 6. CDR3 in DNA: TGTGCCAGCAGCCCAGGGACAGGGGGCGATGAGACCCAGTACTTC. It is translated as CASSPGTGGDETQYF. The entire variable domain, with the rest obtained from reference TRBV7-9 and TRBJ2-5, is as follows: DTGVSQNPRHKITKRGQNVTFRCDPISEHNRLYWYRQTLGQGPEFLTYFQNEAQLEKSRLLSDRFSAERPKGSFSTLEIQRTEQGDSAMYLCASSPGTGGDETQYFGPGTRLLVL.

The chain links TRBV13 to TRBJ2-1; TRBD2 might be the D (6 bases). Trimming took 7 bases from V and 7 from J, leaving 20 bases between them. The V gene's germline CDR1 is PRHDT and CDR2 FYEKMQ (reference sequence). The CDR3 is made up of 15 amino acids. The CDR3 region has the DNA TGTGCCAGCACCCCGCGGAAGAGCGGGTTGAATGAGCAGTTCTTC. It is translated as CASTPRKSGLNEQFF.

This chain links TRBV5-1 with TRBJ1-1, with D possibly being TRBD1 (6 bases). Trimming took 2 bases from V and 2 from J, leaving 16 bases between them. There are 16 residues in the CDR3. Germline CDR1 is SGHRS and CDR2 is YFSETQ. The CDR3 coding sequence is TGCGCCAGCAGCTTCTATACCATGGACAGAAACACTGAAGCTTTCTTT. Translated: CASSFYTMDRNTEAFF.

CDR3 amino acids: CASSWDSGAAETQYF. The CDR3 DNA sequence: TGTGCCAGCAGCTGGGATAGCGGGGCCGCGGAGACCCAGTACTTC. This rearrangement joins TRBV7-2 to TRBJ2-5, with 8 bases identical to TRBD2. There are 15 residues in the CDR3. The J segment lost 5 bases and the V segment lost 4 bases, leaving 9 bases of the junction unmatched. Germline V gives CDR1 SGHTA, CDR2 FQGNSA.

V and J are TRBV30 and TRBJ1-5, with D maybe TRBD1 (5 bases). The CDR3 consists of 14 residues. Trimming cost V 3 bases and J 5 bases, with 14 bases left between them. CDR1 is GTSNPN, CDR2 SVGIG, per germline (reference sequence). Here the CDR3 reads CAWSIGAKYQPQHF. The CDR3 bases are TGTGCCTGGAGCATTGGGGCAAAATATCAGCCCCAGCATTTT.

This CDR3 is CASSPPDRSNYGYTF. The CDR3 bases are TGTGCCAGCAGTCCCCCCGACAGATCTAACTATGGCTACACCTTC. The V call is TRBV6-5, the J call TRBJ1-2; a weak D match, TRBD1 (5 bases). This CDR3 is built from 15 residues. Looked up from germline, CDR1 is MNHEY and CDR2 is SVGAGI. The V end lost 5 bases, the J end lost 0 bases, and 13 bases lay between the germline ends.

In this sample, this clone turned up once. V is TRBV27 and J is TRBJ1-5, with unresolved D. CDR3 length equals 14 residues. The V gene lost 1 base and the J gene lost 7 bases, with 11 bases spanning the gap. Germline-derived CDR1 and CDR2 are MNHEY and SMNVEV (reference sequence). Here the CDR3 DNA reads TGTGCCAGCAGTTTATTGCGGGCCGGCCAGCCCCAGCATTTT. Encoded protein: CASSLLRAGQPQHF.

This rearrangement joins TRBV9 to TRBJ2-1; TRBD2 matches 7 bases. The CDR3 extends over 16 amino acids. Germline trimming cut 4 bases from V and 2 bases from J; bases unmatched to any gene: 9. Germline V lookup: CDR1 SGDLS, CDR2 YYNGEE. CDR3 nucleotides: TGTGCCAGCAGCCCGCCGGGGGAGGGCCCCTACAATGAGCAGTTCTTC. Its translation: CASSPPGEGPYNEQFF.

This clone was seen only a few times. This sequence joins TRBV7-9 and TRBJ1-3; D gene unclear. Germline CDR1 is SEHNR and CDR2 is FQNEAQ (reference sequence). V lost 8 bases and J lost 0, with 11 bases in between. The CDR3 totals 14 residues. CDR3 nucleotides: TGTGCCAGCCCCAAGACTCGCTCTGGAAACACCATATATTTT. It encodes CASPKTRSGNTIYF.

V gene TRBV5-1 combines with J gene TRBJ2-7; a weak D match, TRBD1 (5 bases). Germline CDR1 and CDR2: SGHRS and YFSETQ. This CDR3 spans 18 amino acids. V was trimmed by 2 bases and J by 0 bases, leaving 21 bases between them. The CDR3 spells CASSLNVDKPTFSYEQYF. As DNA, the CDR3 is TGCGCCAGCAGCTTAAACGTGGACAAGCCAACTTTCTCCTACGAGCAGTACTTC.

CDR3 residues: CAWSVRGLAGTTRTYEQYF. The CDR3 DNA reads TGTGCCTGGAGTGTACGGGGACTAGCGGGAACAACCCGTACCTACGAGCAGTACTTC. This rearrangement joins TRBV30 to TRBJ2-7; 13 nucleotides match TRBD2. Unmatched junction bases numbered 13, after V lost 0 bases and J lost 2 bases. The CDR3 runs 19 residues. Germline CDR1 GTSNPN, CDR2 SVGIG (reference sequence).

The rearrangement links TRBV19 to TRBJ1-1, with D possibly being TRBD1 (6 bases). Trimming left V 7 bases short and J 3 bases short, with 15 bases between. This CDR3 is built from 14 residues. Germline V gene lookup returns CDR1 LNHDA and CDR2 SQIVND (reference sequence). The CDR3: CASIRGGSDTEAFF. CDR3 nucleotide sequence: TGTGCCAGTATCCGAGGGGGTTCGGACACTGAAGCTTTCTTT.

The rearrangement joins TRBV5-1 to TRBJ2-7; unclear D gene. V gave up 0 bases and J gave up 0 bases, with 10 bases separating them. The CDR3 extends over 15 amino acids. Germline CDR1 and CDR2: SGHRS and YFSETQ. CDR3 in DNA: TGCGCCAGCAGCTTGGTTTCGTTGAGCTCCTACGAGCAGTACTTC. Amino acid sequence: CASSLVSLSSYEQYF.

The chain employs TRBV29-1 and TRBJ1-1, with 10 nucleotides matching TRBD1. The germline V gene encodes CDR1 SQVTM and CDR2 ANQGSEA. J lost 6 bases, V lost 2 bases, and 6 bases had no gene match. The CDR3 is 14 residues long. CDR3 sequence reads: CSVESGQGLAEAFF. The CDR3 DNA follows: TGCAGCGTTGAATCGGGACAGGGGCTCGCTGAAGCTTTCTTT.

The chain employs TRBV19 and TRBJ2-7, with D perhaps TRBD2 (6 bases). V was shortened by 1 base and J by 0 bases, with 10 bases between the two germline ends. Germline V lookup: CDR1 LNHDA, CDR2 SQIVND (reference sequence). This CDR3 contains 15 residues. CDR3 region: CASSIGLASSYEQYF. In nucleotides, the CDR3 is TGTGCCAGTAGTATAGGGCTAGCGAGCTCCTACGAGCAGTACTTC.

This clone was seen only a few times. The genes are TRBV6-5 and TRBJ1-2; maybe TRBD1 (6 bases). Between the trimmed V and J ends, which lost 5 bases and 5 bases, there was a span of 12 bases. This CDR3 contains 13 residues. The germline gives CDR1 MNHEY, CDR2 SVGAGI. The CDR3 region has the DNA TGTGCCAGCAGTCTTCAGGGGAAATATGGCTACACCTTC. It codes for CASSLQGKYGYTF.

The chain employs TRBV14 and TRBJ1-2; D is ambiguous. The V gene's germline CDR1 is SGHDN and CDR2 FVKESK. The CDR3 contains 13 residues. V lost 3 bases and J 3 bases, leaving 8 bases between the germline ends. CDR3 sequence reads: CASSHHEDYGYTF. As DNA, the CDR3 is TGTGCCAGCAGCCATCACGAGGACTATGGCTACACCTTC.

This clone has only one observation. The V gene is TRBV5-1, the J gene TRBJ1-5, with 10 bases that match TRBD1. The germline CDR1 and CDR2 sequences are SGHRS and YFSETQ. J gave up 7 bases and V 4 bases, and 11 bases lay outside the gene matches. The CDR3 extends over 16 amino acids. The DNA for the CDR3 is TGCGCCAGCAGCCCGGAACCGGGACAGGGGCACCAGCCCCAGCATTTT. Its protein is CASSPEPGQGHQPQHF.

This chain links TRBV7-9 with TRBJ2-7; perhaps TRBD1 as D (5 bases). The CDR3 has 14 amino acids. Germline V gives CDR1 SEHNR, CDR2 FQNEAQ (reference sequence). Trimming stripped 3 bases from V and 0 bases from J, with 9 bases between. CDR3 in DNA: TGTGCCAGCAGCTTTTTGACAGACTCCTACGAGCAGTACTTC. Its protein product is CASSFLTDSYEQYF.

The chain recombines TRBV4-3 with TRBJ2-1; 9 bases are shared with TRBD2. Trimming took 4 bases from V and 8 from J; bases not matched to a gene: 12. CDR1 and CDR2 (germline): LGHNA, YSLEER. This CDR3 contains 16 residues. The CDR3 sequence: CASSRDGAGGPYEQFF. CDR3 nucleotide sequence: TGCGCCAGCAGCCGGGATGGGGCGGGAGGGCCCTATGAGCAGTTCTTC.

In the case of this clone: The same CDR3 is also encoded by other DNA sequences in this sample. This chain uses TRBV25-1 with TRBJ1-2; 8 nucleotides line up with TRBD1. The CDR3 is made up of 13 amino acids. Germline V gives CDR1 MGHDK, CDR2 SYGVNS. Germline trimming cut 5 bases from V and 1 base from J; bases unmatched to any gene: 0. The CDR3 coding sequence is TGTGCCAGCAGTACAGGGGGTAACTATGGCTACACCTTC. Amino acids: CASSTGGNYGYTF.

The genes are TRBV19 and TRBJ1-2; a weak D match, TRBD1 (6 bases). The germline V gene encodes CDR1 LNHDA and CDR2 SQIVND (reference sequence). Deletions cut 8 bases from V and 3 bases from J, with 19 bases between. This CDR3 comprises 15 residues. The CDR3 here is CASRPGAVKHYGYTF. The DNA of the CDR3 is TGTGCCAGTCGGCCAGGGGCGGTTAAACACTATGGCTACACCTTC.

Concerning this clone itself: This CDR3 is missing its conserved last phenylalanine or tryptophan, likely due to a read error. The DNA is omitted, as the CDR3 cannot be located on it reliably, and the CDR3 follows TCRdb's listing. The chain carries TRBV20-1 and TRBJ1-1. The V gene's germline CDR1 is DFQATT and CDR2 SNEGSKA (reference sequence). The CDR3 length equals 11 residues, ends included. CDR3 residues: CSARDGSTDWI.

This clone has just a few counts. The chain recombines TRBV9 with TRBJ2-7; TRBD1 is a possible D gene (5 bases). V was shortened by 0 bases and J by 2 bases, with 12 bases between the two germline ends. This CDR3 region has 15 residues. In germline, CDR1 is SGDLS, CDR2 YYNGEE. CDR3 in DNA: TGTGCCAGCAGCGTAGCCCCCGGACAAACCTACGAGCAGTACTTC. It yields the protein CASSVAPGQTYEQYF.

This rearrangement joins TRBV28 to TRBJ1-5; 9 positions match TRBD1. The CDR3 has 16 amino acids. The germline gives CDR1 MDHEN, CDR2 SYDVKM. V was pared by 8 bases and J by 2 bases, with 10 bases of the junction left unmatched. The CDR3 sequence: CASRSPTGGGNQPQHF. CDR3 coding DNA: TGTGCCAGCCGGAGCCCGACAGGGGGAGGCAATCAGCCCCAGCATTTT. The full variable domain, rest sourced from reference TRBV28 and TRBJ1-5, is DVKVTQSSRYLVKRTGEKVFLECVQDMDHENMFWYRQDPGLGLRLIYFSYDVKMKEKGDIPEGYSVSREKKERFSLILESASTNQTSMYLCASRSPTGGGNQPQHFGDGTRLSIL.

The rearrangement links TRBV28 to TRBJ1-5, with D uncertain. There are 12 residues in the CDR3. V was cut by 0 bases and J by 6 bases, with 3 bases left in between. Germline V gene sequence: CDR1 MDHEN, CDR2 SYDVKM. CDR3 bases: TGTGCCAGCAGTTTATGGCGTCAGCCCCAGCATTTT. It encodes CASSLWRQPQHF.

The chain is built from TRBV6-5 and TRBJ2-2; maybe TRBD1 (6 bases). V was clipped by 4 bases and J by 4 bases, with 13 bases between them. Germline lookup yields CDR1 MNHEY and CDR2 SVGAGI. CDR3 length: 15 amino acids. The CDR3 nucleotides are TGTGCCAGCAGTTTGCAGGGGCTACCCACCGGGGAGCTGTTTTTT. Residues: CASSLQGLPTGELFF.

Here the CDR3 reads CASSLARVGYTF. In DNA form, the CDR3 reads TGTGCCAGCAGCTTAGCGCGGGTTGGCTACACCTTC. This chain connects TRBV7-2 to TRBJ1-2; D call uncertain. The CDR3 totals 12 residues. V lost 0 bases to trimming and J lost 7 bases, with 6 bases between them. The germline V gene has CDR1 SGHTA and CDR2 FQGNSA. Supplemented by reference TRBV7-2 and TRBJ1-2, the full variable domain reads GAGVSQSPSNKVTEKGKDVELRCDPISGHTALYWYRQSLGQGLEFLIYFQGNSAPDKSGLPSDRFSAERTGGSVSTLTIQRTQQEDSAVYLCASSLARVGYTFGSGTRLTVV.

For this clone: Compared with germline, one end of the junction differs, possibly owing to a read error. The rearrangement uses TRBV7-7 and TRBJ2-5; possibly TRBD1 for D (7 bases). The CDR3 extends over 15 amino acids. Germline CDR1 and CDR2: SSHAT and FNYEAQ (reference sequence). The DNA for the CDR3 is TGTGCTAGCAGCTTCGAGGAGGGGGCCGAAGAGACCCAGTACTTC. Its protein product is CASSFEEGAEETQYF.

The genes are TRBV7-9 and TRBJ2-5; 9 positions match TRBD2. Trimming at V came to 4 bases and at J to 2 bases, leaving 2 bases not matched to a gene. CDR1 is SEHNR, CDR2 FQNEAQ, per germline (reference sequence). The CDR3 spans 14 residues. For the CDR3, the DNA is TGTGCCAGCAGCTCTAGCGGGACGCAAGAGACCCAGTACTTC. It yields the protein CASSSSGTQETQYF.

The CDR3 DNA is TGTGCCAGCAGTGAATGGGGGCAACTCGGCAATCAGCCCCAGCATTTT. Its protein is CASSEWGQLGNQPQHF. The rearrangement uses TRBV9 and TRBJ1-5, with D perhaps TRBD1 (6 bases). Germline V gene data show CDR1 as SGDLS and CDR2 as YYNGEE. The length of the CDR3 is 16 residues. With 5 bases removed from V and 2 bases from J, the gap between germline ends came to 17 bases. Together with reference TRBV9 and TRBJ1-5, the CDR3 gives the full variable domain: DSGVTQTPKHLITATGQRVTLRCSPRSGDLSVYWYQQSLDQGLQFLIQYYNGEERAKGNILERFSAQQFPDLHSELNLSSLELGDSALYFCASSEWGQLGNQPQHFGDGTRLSIL.

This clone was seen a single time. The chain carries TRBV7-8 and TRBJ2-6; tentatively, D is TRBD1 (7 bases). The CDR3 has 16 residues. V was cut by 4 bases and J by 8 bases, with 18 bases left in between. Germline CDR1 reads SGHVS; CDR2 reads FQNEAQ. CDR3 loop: CASSSGGGRGTNVLTF. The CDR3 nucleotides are TGTGCCAGCAGCTCCGGGGGTGGCAGGGGGACCAACGTCCTGACTTTC.